The source of this TCR beta chain is a study of blood T cell repertoires in COVID-19. Study-wide context: From the United States, Italy and Spain came samples of acute and convalescent COVID-19. T cells, B-cell-depleted T cells, or PBMCs provided the cDNA or gDNA that served as material.

This CDR3 is 16 amino acids long. V lost 3 bases to trimming and J lost 7 bases; unmatched junction nucleotides: 8. The V gene's germline CDR1 is LGHNA and CDR2 YNFKEQ. In the source study's methods: How many nucleated cells were present was estimated from reference gene primer amplification. This table comes from immunoSEQ multiplex PCR, and its TCRdb copy is limited to in-frame clones, with some not included. V and J calls and clone size are those listed in that table; D and trimming were worked out from the DNA. The data contain 270,000 or so clones, around 90% of them seen just once; the ten biggest clones take up around 2.3%.

Sequenced: peripheral blood. The TCR comes from a woman aged 55-69 years with COVID-19, enrolled during active disease. V is TRBV4-2 and J is TRBJ2-5; 13 bases line up with TRBD2. The CDR3, as DNA: TGTGCCAGCAGCCACCGGACTAGCGGGAGTCCGGGGACCCAGTACTTC. Residues: CASSHRTSGSPGTQYF.